This passage covers 28 T cell receptor beta chains from one sample sequenced in a study of beta chain features in type 1 diabetes. Study findings and constraints: For Type 1 diabetes patients, all four CD4+ subsets carried TCRB CDR3s that were moderately but significantly shorter.

Expressed TCRB transcripts were sequenced, since all the RNA that had been isolated was reverse transcribed. Generated by immunoSEQ multiplex PCR, the TCRdb table keeps only in-frame clones and is missing some. The table records some 270,000 clones, 11% of them present only once. Their cognate antigens are unknown. The sample taken for sequencing was naive CD4+ T cells from blood. The source of these receptors is a man aged 25-45 years with type 1 diabetes.

The V and J genes are TRBV7-3 and TRBJ1-1; 8 bases line up with TRBD1. CDR3 length equals 13 residues. V was pared by 5 bases and J by 9 bases, with 8 bases of the junction left unmatched. Germline CDR1 is SGHTA and CDR2 is FQGTGA. CDR3 amino acids: CASSPGQGFKAFF. The CDR3, as DNA: TGTGCCAGCAGCCCTGGACAGGGCTTCAAAGCTTTCTTT.

This clone appeared a few times. V gene TRBV7-9 combines with J gene TRBJ1-1; D gene ambiguous. Trimming pared 8 bases from V and 3 bases from J, leaving 19 bases between. CDR3 length: 15 residues. Germline V lookup: CDR1 SEHNR, CDR2 FQNEAQ (reference sequence). The CDR3 DNA reads as TGTGCCAGCGCCGAATGGGCAGGCGCCGACACTGAAGCTTTCTTT. This gives the protein CASAEWAGADTEAFF. The whole variable domain, filled in from reference TRBV7-9 and TRBJ1-1, reads DTGVSQNPRHKITKRGQNVTFRCDPISEHNRLYWYRQTLGQGPEFLTYFQNEAQLEKSRLLSDRFSAERPKGSFSTLEIQRTEQGDSAMYLCASAEWAGADTEAFFGQGTRLTVV.

This clone was detected many times. V gene TRBV4-3 combines with J gene TRBJ1-4; D unclear. Trimming took 0 bases from V and 0 from J, leaving 5 bases between them. CDR1 LGHNA and CDR2 YSLEER come from the germline V gene. This CDR3 comprises 15 residues. The CDR3 DNA follows: TGCGCCAGCAGCCAAGATTCCGCAACTAATGAAAAACTGTTTTTT. Its protein product is CASSQDSATNEKLFF.

The V call is TRBV7-8, the J call TRBJ2-7, with 7 bases fitting TRBD2. The germline V gene encodes CDR1 SGHVS and CDR2 FQNEAQ. V lost 1 base to trimming and J lost 5 bases; unmatched junction nucleotides: 5. There are 14 residues in the CDR3. CDR3 bases: TGTGCCAGCAGCTTAGTTACGGGGGGACACGAGCAGTACTTC. Encoded protein: CASSLVTGGHEQYF.

The rearrangement uses TRBV5-4 and TRBJ1-1; possible D gene TRBD1, 5 bases. V gave up 0 bases and J gave up 7 bases, with 16 bases separating them. CDR1 and CDR2 from the germline V gene are SGHNT and YYREEE (reference sequence). The CDR3 has 15 amino acids. CDR3 DNA: TGTGCCAGCAGCTTGGCCGGCTGGGCTAGGGGTGAAGCTTTCTTT. As protein: CASSLAGWARGEAFF. Full variable domain (missing parts from reference TRBV5-4 and TRBJ1-1): ETGVTQSPTHLIKTRGQQVTLRCSSQSGHNTVSWYQQALGQGPQFIFQYYREEENGRGNFPPRFSGLQFPNYSSELNVNALELDDSALYLCASSLAGWARGEAFFGQGTRLTVV.

This clone has just a few counts. V is TRBV9 and J is TRBJ2-3; TRBD2 aligns across 8 bases. The CDR3 is 15 amino acids. Germline V lookup: CDR1 SGDLS, CDR2 YYNGEE. V lost 2 bases to trimming and J lost 1 base; unmatched junction nucleotides: 3. The CDR3: CASSVMTSGTDTQYF. The CDR3 DNA is TGTGCCAGCAGCGTGATGACTAGCGGCACAGATACGCAGTATTTT.

This clone was counted only a few times. J is TRBJ2-7 and V is TRBV11-2; 11 positions match TRBD2. There are 14 residues in the CDR3. From germline, CDR1 is SGHAT and CDR2 FQNNGV. V was pared by 8 bases and J by 4 bases, with 7 bases of the junction left unmatched. CDR3 coding DNA: TGTGCCAGCCACCAACTAGCGGGGGAATACGAGCAGTACTTC. Its protein product is CASHQLAGEYEQYF.

V and J are TRBV9 and TRBJ1-1; maybe TRBD1 (6 bases). CDR1 SGDLS and CDR2 YYNGEE come from the germline V gene. This CDR3 contains 13 residues. V shed 5 bases and J shed 4 bases, with 12 bases lying between them. CDR3 coding DNA: TGTGCCAGCAGGAGGGGGGGGAGCACTGAAGCTTTCTTT. Its translation: CASRRGGSTEAFF. Supplemented by reference TRBV9 and TRBJ1-1, the full variable domain reads DSGVTQTPKHLITATGQRVTLRCSPRSGDLSVYWYQQSLDQGLQFLIQYYNGEERAKGNILERFSAQQFPDLHSELNLSSLELGDSALYFCASRRGGSTEAFFGQGTRLTVV.

This rearrangement joins TRBV30 to TRBJ1-2, with 8 bases fitting TRBD1. The V gene's germline CDR1 is GTSNPN and CDR2 SVGIG (reference sequence). V lost 1 base to trimming and J lost 5 bases; unmatched junction nucleotides: 6. CDR3 size: 14 residues. CDR3 protein: CAWSANRGYYGYTF. As DNA, the CDR3 is TGTGCCTGGAGTGCCAACAGGGGGTATTATGGCTACACCTTC.

The V gene is TRBV5-1, the J gene TRBJ1-1, with D maybe TRBD1 (6 bases). The germline gives CDR1 SGHRS, CDR2 YFSETQ. Trimming shortened V by 0 bases and J by 0 bases, and 12 bases separated the two germline ends. The CDR3 totals 16 residues. This CDR3 is CASSLDNRVMNTEAFF. The DNA of the CDR3 is TGCGCCAGCAGCTTGGATAACAGGGTAATGAACACTGAAGCTTTCTTT. The whole variable domain, filled in from reference TRBV5-1 and TRBJ1-1, reads KAGVTQTPRYLIKTRGQQVTLSCSPISGHRSVSWYQQTPGQGLQFLFEYFSETQRNKGNFPGRFSGRQFSNSRSEMNVSTLELGDSALYLCASSLDNRVMNTEAFFGQGTRLTVV.

This clone was found a few times. The rearrangement uses TRBV27 and TRBJ2-4; D remains ambiguous. Per the germline V gene, CDR1 is MNHEY and CDR2 is SMNVEV (reference sequence). Trimming removed 6 bases from V and 5 bases from J, with 11 bases in between. The CDR3 contains 13 residues. The CDR3 protein is CASRTHGENIQYF. In nucleotides, the CDR3 is TGTGCCAGCAGGACCCACGGAGAAAACATTCAGTACTTC.

This chain connects TRBV25-1 to TRBJ2-5; 8 bases are a match to TRBD2. The germline gives CDR1 MGHDK, CDR2 SYGVNS. Trimming took 1 base from V and 2 from J; bases not matched to a gene: 3. The CDR3 has 15 residues. CDR3 loop: CASSESAGGQETQYF. CDR3 sequence (DNA): TGTGCCAGCAGTGAATCTGCGGGGGGACAAGAGACCCAGTACTTC.

This clone was detected a few times. V is TRBV6-6 and J is TRBJ1-5; 7 positions agree with TRBD1. The J segment lost 3 bases and the V segment lost 5 bases, leaving 7 bases of the junction unmatched. The V gene's germline CDR1 is MNHNY and CDR2 SVGAGI (reference sequence). The CDR3 extends over 15 amino acids. CDR3 sequence: CASSPNRGYNQPQHF. The CDR3 nucleotides read TGTGCCAGCAGTCCGAACAGGGGTTACAATCAGCCCCAGCATTTT.

This clone was seen a few times. The chain has TRBV2 and TRBJ1-5, with D unclear. Germline V gene lookup returns CDR1 SNHLY and CDR2 FYNNEI. This CDR3 is built from 14 residues. With 6 bases removed from V and 5 bases from J, the gap between germline ends came to 14 bases. CDR3 nucleotide sequence: TGTGCCAGCAGCCAAACAGTTCTGGATCAGCCCCAGCATTTT. Translation: CASSQTVLDQPQHF.

The DNA of the CDR3 is TGTGCCAGCAGTGAAGTACCCTCTTACTTGTACTTC. This codes for CASSEVPSYLYF. The V gene is TRBV2, the J gene TRBJ2-5; D remains ambiguous. CDR1 is SNHLY and CDR2 is FYNNEI in the germline V gene. Trimming left V 1 base short and J 13 bases short, with 13 bases between. There are 12 residues in the CDR3.

The chain joins TRBV4-2 to TRBJ2-5, with D possibly TRBD2 on 5 matching bases. The CDR3 consists of 15 residues. Trimming took off 8 bases at V and 6 bases at J, with 22 bases between the two ends. Germline V lookup: CDR1 LGHNA, CDR2 YNFKEQ. CDR3 nucleotides: TGTGCCAGCCGCACGACTATCCACGCTCGTAAGACCCAGTACTTC. The encoded protein is CASRTTIHARKTQYF.

In this sample, this clone turned up a few times. V usage is TRBV7-2 and J usage is TRBJ2-7; D is unclear. The CDR3 spans 15 residues. Germline CDR1 and CDR2: SGHTA and FQGNSA. V lost 2 bases and J 0 bases, leaving 11 bases between the germline ends. CDR3 sequence (DNA): TGTGCCAGCAGCTTAAATCGACTCTCCTCCTACGAGCAGTACTTC. Translated, it gives CASSLNRLSSYEQYF.

This clone was detected a few times. This same CDR3 is encoded by further DNA sequences in the sample. The gene calls are TRBV18 and TRBJ2-5; 10 bases are shared with TRBD1. Germline V lookup: CDR1 KGHSH, CDR2 LQKENI. The CDR3 is made up of 15 amino acids. Trimming cost V 3 bases and J 3 bases; bases outside gene matches: 4. This CDR3 is CASSPPGQGKETQYF. The CDR3 coding sequence is TGTGCCAGCTCACCGCCGGGACAGGGGAAAGAGACCCAGTACTTC.

The chain is built from TRBV6-6 and TRBJ2-3, with D possibly matching TRBD1 (6 bases). The CDR3 covers 14 residues. Germline V gene data show CDR1 as MNHNY and CDR2 as SVGAGI (reference sequence). V was trimmed by 8 bases and J by 5 bases, leaving 17 bases between them. The CDR3 DNA is TGTGCCAGCTGGACGGCCGTGGGACAAGATACGCAGTATTTT. Amino acids: CASWTAVGQDTQYF.

This sequence joins TRBV1 and TRBJ1-1. TRBV1 is recorded as a pseudogene. The CDR3 consists of 12 residues. The CDR3 DNA follows: TGCACCAGCAGCCAGTTAGACACTGAAGCTTTCTTT. Translating gives CTSSQLDTEAFF.

This clone has just a few counts. The V gene is TRBV7-2, the J gene TRBJ1-6; perhaps TRBD1 as D (5 bases). Germline V CDR1 and CDR2: SGHTA, FQGNSA. CDR3 size: 14 residues. V shed 6 bases and J shed 0 bases, with 6 bases lying between them. This chain's CDR3 is CASRDSSYNSPLHF. The CDR3 nucleotides read TGTGCCAGCAGAGACAGCTCCTATAATTCACCCCTCCACTTT. Filled out from reference TRBV7-2 and TRBJ1-6, the complete variable domain reads GAGVSQSPSNKVTEKGKDVELRCDPISGHTALYWYRQSLGQGLEFLIYFQGNSAPDKSGLPSDRFSAERTGGSVSTLTIQRTQQEDSAVYLCASRDSSYNSPLHFGNGTRLTVT.

This clone occurred a few times. This chain uses TRBV25-1 with TRBJ1-1; the match to TRBD1 covers 8 bases. CDR1 and CDR2 (germline): MGHDK, SYGVNS. The V segment lost 5 bases and the J segment 6 bases; nucleotides outside the gene matches: 11. The CDR3 contains 15 residues. The DNA of the CDR3 is TGTGCCAGCAGTCCCGGGACAGGTTTGGCTGCTGAAGCTTTCTTT. It is translated as CASSPGTGLAAEAFF.

The CDR3 region has the DNA TGTGCCAGCAGCGAATCCGGGACAGGGAATCAGCCCCAGCATTTT. Its translation: CASSESGTGNQPQHF. The chain combines TRBV9 with TRBJ1-5, with TRBD1 matching 9 bases. The germline V gene has CDR1 SGDLS and CDR2 YYNGEE. This CDR3 comprises 15 residues. With 3 bases clipped from V and 4 bases from J, the junction kept 5 bases outside the gene matches.

The chain links TRBV11-2 to TRBJ2-7, with 10 bases fitting TRBD2. In germline, CDR1 is SGHAT, CDR2 FQNNGV. The CDR3 has 13 residues. With V trimmed by 5 bases and J by 2 bases, 0 bases remained unmatched. The CDR3 nucleotides are TGTGCCAGCAGCCTAGCGGGGGCCTACGAGCAGTACTTC. It translates to CASSLAGAYEQYF.

The chain couples TRBV7-2 to TRBJ2-3; 8 positions agree with TRBD2. V trimming: 5 bases; J trimming: 0 bases; junction bases outside the gene matches: 7. CDR3 length: 16 residues. The germline gives CDR1 SGHTA, CDR2 FQGNSA. The CDR3 nucleotides read TGTGCCAGCAGCCCCCGGGGGGGGACTAGCACAGATACGCAGTATTTT. This encodes CASSPRGGTSTDTQYF. The variable domain in full, with the rest retrieved from reference TRBV7-2 and TRBJ2-3, is GAGVSQSPSNKVTEKGKDVELRCDPISGHTALYWYRQSLGQGLEFLIYFQGNSAPDKSGLPSDRFSAERTGGSVSTLTIQRTQQEDSAVYLCASSPRGGTSTDTQYFGPGTRLTVL.

The chain is built from TRBV7-8 and TRBJ2-6; possibly TRBD1 for D (5 bases). V lost 5 bases, J lost 3 bases, and 14 bases lay in between. There are 16 residues in the CDR3. Germline V lookup: CDR1 SGHVS, CDR2 FQNEAQ. The CDR3 sequence is CASSRSREGGANVLTF. For the CDR3, the DNA is TGTGCCAGCAGCCGATCCAGGGAAGGTGGGGCCAACGTCCTGACTTTC.

This clone occurred a few times. The V gene is TRBV29-1, the J gene TRBJ2-5; 7 nucleotides line up with TRBD1. This CDR3 region has 14 residues. Germline V lookup: CDR1 SQVTM, CDR2 ANQGSEA. J lost 0 bases, V lost 5 bases, and 6 bases had no gene match. CDR3 amino acids: CSVTRTGYQETQYF. The CDR3 nucleotides read TGCAGCGTTACGCGGACAGGATACCAAGAGACCCAGTACTTC.

This clone was detected a few times. This chain joins TRBV6-5 and TRBJ1-1; D is ambiguous. The CDR3 consists of 11 residues. The germline CDR1 and CDR2 sequences are MNHEY and SVGAGI. V was shortened by 3 bases and J by 10 bases, with 9 bases between the two germline ends. The CDR3 nucleotides read TGTGCCAGCAGTTATGAGAGGATAGCTTTCTTT. Translating it yields CASSYERIAFF.